Below, 7 T cell receptor beta chains from the same sample are listed, as sequenced in a study of cytomegalovirus exposure and HLA in healthy donors. Researchers ran the PCR with 60 Vbeta and 13 Jbeta primers. Profiled with immunoSEQ multiplex PCR; TCRdb holds only in-frame clones, not every one. The data show 90,000 to 100,000 clones, with approximately 76% seen just once and about 20% held by the top ten. The sample consisted of PBMCs. All receptors come from a woman aged 60 to 75 in good health and CMV-seropositive.

This chain links TRBV5-8 with TRBJ1-3, with D possibly being TRBD1 (5 bases). V was cut by 2 bases and J by 4 bases, with 10 bases left in between. The germline CDR1 and CDR2 sequences are SGHTS and YDEGEE. CDR3 size: 14 residues. DNA for the CDR3: TGTGCCAGCAGCTTAGGAGGGGTAGGAAACACCATATATTTT. Translating it yields CASSLGGVGNTIYF.

The genes are TRBV9 and TRBJ2-2, with D uncertain. Germline V gene lookup returns CDR1 SGDLS and CDR2 YYNGEE. The CDR3 totals 17 residues. V lost 0 bases and J lost 1, with 13 bases in between. CDR3 residues: CASSVGGRTQNTGELFF. The CDR3 bases are TGTGCCAGCAGCGTAGGAGGTCGAACGCAGAACACCGGGGAGCTGTTTTTT.

This clone was seen only a few times. The chain carries TRBV5-1 and TRBJ1-1; 9 bases match TRBD1. The CDR3 totals 14 residues. Germline V gene sequence: CDR1 SGHRS, CDR2 YFSETQ. Trimming cost V 5 bases and J 2 bases; bases outside gene matches: 4. The CDR3 DNA reads TGCGCCAGCAGTCGTACAGGGGGCAACACTGAAGCTTTCTTT. Amino acid sequence: CASSRTGGNTEAFF. The variable domain in full, with the rest retrieved from reference TRBV5-1 and TRBJ1-1, is KAGVTQTPRYLIKTRGQQVTLSCSPISGHRSVSWYQQTPGQGLQFLFEYFSETQRNKGNFPGRFSGRQFSNSRSEMNVSTLELGDSALYLCASSRTGGNTEAFFGQGTRLTVV.

The chain uses TRBV19 and TRBJ1-2; D call uncertain. Germline V CDR1 and CDR2: LNHDA, SQIVND (reference sequence). The V and J ends lost 5 bases and 5 bases respectively, with 21 bases between them. CDR3 length equals 16 residues. CDR3 bases: TGTGCCAGTAGTTTCGCGGCGTCCATGTCGGAGTATGGCTACACCTTC. As protein: CASSFAASMSEYGYTF. Filled out from reference TRBV19 and TRBJ1-2, the complete variable domain reads DGGITQSPKYLFRKEGQNVTLSCEQNLNHDAMYWYRQDPGQGLRLIYYSQIVNDFQKGDIAEGYSVSREKKESFPLTVTSAQKNPTAFYLCASSFAASMSEYGYTFGSGTRLTVV.

V is TRBV28 and J is TRBJ2-7, with D maybe TRBD2 (6 bases). The CDR3 spans 15 residues. Between the trimmed V and J ends, which lost 5 bases and 3 bases, there was a span of 17 bases. Germline V gives CDR1 MDHEN, CDR2 SYDVKM. CDR3 protein: CASSAPGLGLYEQYF. CDR3 bases: TGTGCCAGCAGTGCGCCGGGACTGGGACTCTACGAGCAGTACTTC.

The rearrangement links TRBV28 to TRBJ2-7, with a possible D match to TRBD2 (5 bases). The V end lost 7 bases, the J end lost 2 bases, and 9 bases lay between the germline ends. The CDR3 is 12 residues long. Germline V CDR1 and CDR2: MDHEN, SYDVKM. DNA of the CDR3: TGTGCCAGCAAGAGGGCAACCTACGAGCAGTACTTC. It is translated as CASKRATYEQYF. The complete variable domain, with remaining parts taken from reference TRBV28 and TRBJ2-7, reads DVKVTQSSRYLVKRTGEKVFLECVQDMDHENMFWYRQDPGLGLRLIYFSYDVKMKEKGDIPEGYSVSREKKERFSLILESASTNQTSMYLCASKRATYEQYFGPGTRLTVT.

The rearrangement uses TRBV4-1 and TRBJ2-2; 7 bases align to TRBD1. V was pared by 4 bases and J by 7 bases, with 9 bases of the junction left unmatched. The CDR3 consists of 15 residues. Germline V gives CDR1 MGHRA, CDR2 YSYEKL. This CDR3 is CASSRGQGVVGELFF. The DNA of the CDR3 is TGCGCCAGCAGCCGCGGGCAGGGGGTGGTCGGGGAGCTGTTTTTT.